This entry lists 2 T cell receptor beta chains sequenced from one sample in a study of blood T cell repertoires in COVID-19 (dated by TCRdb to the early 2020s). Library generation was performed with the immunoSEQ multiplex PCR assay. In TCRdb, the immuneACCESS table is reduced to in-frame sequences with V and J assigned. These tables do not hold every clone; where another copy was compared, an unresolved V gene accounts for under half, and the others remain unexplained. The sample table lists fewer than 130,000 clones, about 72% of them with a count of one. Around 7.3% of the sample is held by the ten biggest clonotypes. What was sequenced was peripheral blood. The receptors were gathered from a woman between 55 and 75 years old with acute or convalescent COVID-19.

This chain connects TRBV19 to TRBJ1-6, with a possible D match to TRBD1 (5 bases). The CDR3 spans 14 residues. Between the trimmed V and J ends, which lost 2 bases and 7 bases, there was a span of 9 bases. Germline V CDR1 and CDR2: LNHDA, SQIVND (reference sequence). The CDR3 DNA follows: TGTGCCAGTAGTATACAGGGTGGGAATTCACCCCTCCACTTT. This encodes CASSIQGGNSPLHF.

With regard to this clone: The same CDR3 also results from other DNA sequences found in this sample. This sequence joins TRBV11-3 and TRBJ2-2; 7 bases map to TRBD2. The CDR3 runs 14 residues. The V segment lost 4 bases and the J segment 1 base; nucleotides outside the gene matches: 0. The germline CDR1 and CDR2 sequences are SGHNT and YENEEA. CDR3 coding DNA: TGTGCCAGCAGCTCGGGAGGGAACACCGGGGAGCTGTTTTTT. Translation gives CASSSGGNTGELFF.